This entry describes one TCR beta chain. Its antigen is undetermined. These data are taken from a study of CD8+ T cells in alopecia areata. Study observations and caveats: Normal skin contains resident alphabeta T cells, and these are also sequenced in scalp samples.

Sequencing relied on a cDNA template that was reverse transcribed from extracted RNA. Using immunoSEQ multiplex PCR, the repertoire was profiled, and TCRdb retains in-frame clones only, with some absent. The sample lists 75,000 to 80,000 clones, approximately 66% occurring once. This CDR3 contains 15 residues. CDR1 is SGHTA, CDR2 FQGNSA, per germline. The treatment: oral pan-JAK inhibitor, 5-10 mg twice daily. The receptor's source is a human donor with alopecia areata. The sample here was CD8+ T cells sorted from blood, taken at week 24, from a patient treated with tofacitinib. The rearrangement joins TRBV7-2 to TRBJ2-5, with TRBD2 matching over 11 bases. The J call may be mistaken, given a closer DNA end match to TRBJ2-7. CDR3 DNA sequence: TGTGCCAGCAGCTCACGGACTAGCGGGCTCTACGAGCAGTACTTC. This sequence encodes CASSSRTSGLYEQYF.